This paragraph reports one TCR beta chain. Its target is not known. An end of the junction differs from the germline gene, which may be a read error. Genomic DNA served as template for TCR beta VDJ and CDR3 profiling. TCRdb reprocessed the reads with MiXCR, giving one entry per CDR3 protein. The sample lists about 150,000 distinct CDR3 sequences, around half seen once, with approximately 12% in the top ten. Germline V gene data show CDR1 as SEHNR and CDR2 as FQNEAQ (reference sequence). The CDR3 extends over 11 amino acids. This entry comes from a study of CD8+CD57+ T cells in acquired aplastic anemia. Patients included in sequencing had previously demonstrated CD8+CD57+ cell expansion by flow cytometry. Each of the patients presented with severe acquired aplastic anemia. General study results and limits: There were 25 to 35 CD8+ CDR3 sequences that occurred in both patients and controls.

The sequenced material came from sorted CD4+, CD8+, or CD8+CD57+ T cells (not recorded which) from PBMCs. This chain joins TRBV7-9 and TRBJ2-7; D uncertain. The receptor was derived from a human donor with aplastic anemia. CDR3 DNA sequence: TGTGCAAGCAGCCACTCCCACGAGCAGTACTTC. Its protein is CASSHSHEQYF.